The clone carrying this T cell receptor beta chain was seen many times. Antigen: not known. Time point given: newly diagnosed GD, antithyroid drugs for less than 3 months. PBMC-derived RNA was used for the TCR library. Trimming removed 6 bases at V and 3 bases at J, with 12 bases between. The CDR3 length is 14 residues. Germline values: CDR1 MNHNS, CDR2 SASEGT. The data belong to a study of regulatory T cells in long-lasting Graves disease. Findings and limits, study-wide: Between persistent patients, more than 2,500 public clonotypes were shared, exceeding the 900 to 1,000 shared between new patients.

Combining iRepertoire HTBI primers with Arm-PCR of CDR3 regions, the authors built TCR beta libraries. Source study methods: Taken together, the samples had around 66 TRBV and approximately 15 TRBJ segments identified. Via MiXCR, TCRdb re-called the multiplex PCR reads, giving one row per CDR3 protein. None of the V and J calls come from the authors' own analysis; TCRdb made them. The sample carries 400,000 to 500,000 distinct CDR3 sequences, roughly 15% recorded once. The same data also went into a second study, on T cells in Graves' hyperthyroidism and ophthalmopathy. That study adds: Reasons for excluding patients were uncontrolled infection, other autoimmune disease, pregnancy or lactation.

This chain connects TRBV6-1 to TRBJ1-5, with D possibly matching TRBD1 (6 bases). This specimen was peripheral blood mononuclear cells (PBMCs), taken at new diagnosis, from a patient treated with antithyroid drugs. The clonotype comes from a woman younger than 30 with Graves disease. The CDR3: CASRPTGNNQPQHF. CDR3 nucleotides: TGTGCCAGCAGACCTACAGGGAACAATCAGCCCCAGCATTTT.